A single sample is the source of the 30 T cell receptor beta chains below, sequenced in a study of blood T cell repertoires in COVID-19. This table comes from immunoSEQ multiplex PCR, and its TCRdb copy is limited to in-frame clones, with some not included. The profile shows about 160,000 clones, 65% to 90% of them singletons. The material sequenced was peripheral blood. These receptors came from a woman in her 40s with COVID-19, enrolled during active disease.

This clone was seen at least ten times. The gene calls are TRBV2 and TRBJ2-7, with no clear D. Deletions cut 7 bases from V and 8 bases from J, with 15 bases between. Germline lookup yields CDR1 SNHLY and CDR2 FYNNEI. The CDR3 is made up of 12 amino acids. This CDR3 is CASNSRISKQYV. CDR3 nucleotides: TGTGCCAGCAATTCGAGGATTTCGAAGCAGTACGTC.

V is TRBV19 and J is TRBJ1-5; 7 positions agree with TRBD1. The germline gives CDR1 LNHDA, CDR2 SQIVND (reference sequence). The ends lost 6 bases at V and 2 bases at J; junction bases unmatched: 4. The CDR3 runs to 14 residues. For the CDR3, the DNA is TGTGCCAGTAGACGGACAGGTGGCAATCAGCCCCAGCATTTT. It translates to CASRRTGGNQPQHF.

The genes are TRBV7-2 and TRBJ2-1, with 13 positions matching TRBD2. Trimming took 5 bases from V and 7 from J; bases not matched to a gene: 14. This CDR3 has 18 residues. Looked up from germline, CDR1 is SGHTA and CDR2 is FQGNSA. The CDR3 here is CASSQFAGLAGLMNEQFF. DNA of the CDR3: TGTGCCAGCAGCCAATTCGCGGGACTAGCGGGGCTCATGAATGAGCAGTTCTTC.

The chain joins TRBV10-1 to TRBJ2-3; 11 positions agree with TRBD1. Germline CDR1 and CDR2: WNHNN and SYGVQD (reference sequence). The CDR3 runs to 15 residues. J was trimmed by 2 bases and V by 2 bases; bases with no gene match: 0. The CDR3 DNA follows: TGCGCCAGCAGTGAGGGACAGGGGGCCACAGATACGCAGTATTTT. Protein sequence: CASSEGQGATDTQYF.

The chain links TRBV6-5 to TRBJ2-7; no clear D. V was cut by 6 bases and J by 3 bases, with 6 bases left in between. The CDR3 loop spans 11 amino acids. CDR1 MNHEY and CDR2 SVGAGI come from the germline V gene. This CDR3 reads CASSPLYEQYF. The CDR3 DNA is TGTGCCAGCAGCCCCCTCTACGAGCAGTACTTC.

This chain joins TRBV7-9 and TRBJ2-7; unclear D gene. The CDR3 loop spans 13 amino acids. V dropped 3 bases and J dropped 6 bases, with 12 bases sitting between them. Germline values: CDR1 SEHNR, CDR2 FQNEAQ (reference sequence). The CDR3 coding sequence is TGTGCCAGCAGCTTGGGCAGCACCTTCGAGCAGTACTTC. Amino acids: CASSLGSTFEQYF.

V is TRBV7-9 and J is TRBJ2-3; 8 bases map to TRBD2. This CDR3 contains 17 residues. The V and J ends lost 4 bases and 4 bases, in that order; junction bases with no gene match: 13. Germline V gene data show CDR1 as SEHNR and CDR2 as FQNEAQ (reference sequence). The CDR3 DNA follows: TGTGCCAGCAGCTCGGGTGTTGGGCGGGAGGTGTCAGATACGCAGTATTTT. Protein product: CASSSGVGREVSDTQYF.

This clone has just one count. V usage is TRBV5-6 and J usage is TRBJ2-7; D not resolved. Trimming took off 1 base at V and 2 bases at J, with 13 bases between the two ends. The CDR3 has 15 amino acids. Germline loops: CDR1 SGHDT, CDR2 YYEEEE. The CDR3 sequence is CASSLYPSGAYEQYF. CDR3 bases: TGTGCCAGCAGCTTGTACCCTTCGGGTGCCTACGAGCAGTACTTC.

The chain carries TRBV5-6 and TRBJ2-1; D is unresolved. Germline values: CDR1 SGHDT, CDR2 YYEEEE. There are 15 residues in the CDR3. Trimming left V 2 bases short and J 0 bases short, with 9 bases between. The CDR3 DNA follows: TGTGCCAGCAGCTTCCAGCGCACCTCCTACAATGAGCAGTTCTTC. Its translation: CASSFQRTSYNEQFF.

This chain joins TRBV14 and TRBJ2-5; TRBD1 is a possible D gene (5 bases). CDR1 is SGHDN, CDR2 FVKESK, per germline. The CDR3 covers 15 residues. Trimming left V 3 bases short and J 7 bases short, with 18 bases between. The CDR3 loop reads CASSQMDILLGTQYF. The CDR3 DNA is TGTGCCAGCAGCCAGATGGACATCCTCCTAGGGACCCAGTACTTC. Combining the CDR3 with reference TRBV14 and TRBJ2-5 gives the whole variable domain EAGVTQFPSHSVIEKGQTVTLRCDPISGHDNLYWYRRVMGKEIKFLLHFVKESKQDESGMPNNRFLAERTGGTYSTLKVQPAELEDSGVYFCASSQMDILLGTQYFGPGTRLLVL.

This chain uses TRBV7-9 with TRBJ1-6; 7 bases are a match to TRBD1. Germline V CDR1 and CDR2: SEHNR, FQNEAQ (reference sequence). The V gene end was trimmed by 0 bases and the J gene end by 0 bases; junction bases not matched to a gene: 8. The CDR3 runs 19 residues. CDR3 sequence reads: CASSLAPGQLSSYNSPLHF. The CDR3 DNA follows: TGTGCCAGCAGCTTAGCTCCGGGACAGTTGAGCTCCTATAATTCACCCCTCCACTTT.

About this clone itself: This clone may be a read error of a much larger clone one base away. The sample has other DNA sequences that encode this CDR3 too. CDR3 amino acids: CASSGGMANYGYTF. CDR3 in DNA: TGTGCCAGCAGTGGAGGGATGGCGAACTATGGCTACACCTTC. V usage is TRBV2 and J usage is TRBJ1-2; D is ambiguous. Trimming removed 4 bases at V and 2 bases at J, with 11 bases between. The CDR3 consists of 14 residues. CDR1 and CDR2 (germline): SNHLY, FYNNEI.

The genes are TRBV4-1 and TRBJ1-1; TRBD1 might be the D (6 bases). This CDR3 has 13 residues. CDR1 is MGHRA, CDR2 YSYEKL, per germline. The V end lost 4 bases, the J end lost 0 bases, and 6 bases lay between the germline ends. Here the CDR3 DNA reads TGCGCCAGCAGCCGGACAGTGAACACTGAAGCTTTCTTT. The encoded protein is CASSRTVNTEAFF.

This clone has just one count. V and J are TRBV2 and TRBJ1-4; D remains unclear. The V gene lost 7 bases and the J gene lost 0 bases, with 9 bases spanning the gap. The CDR3 has 14 residues. Germline lookup yields CDR1 SNHLY and CDR2 FYNNEI. Here the CDR3 reads CASKYSATNEKLFF. DNA of the CDR3: TGTGCCAGCAAATACAGTGCAACTAATGAAAAACTGTTTTTT.

The chain uses TRBV4-2 and TRBJ2-4; 8 bases map to TRBD1. CDR1 and CDR2 (germline): LGHNA, YNFKEQ. V was clipped by 2 bases and J by 7 bases; unmatched bases: 4. The CDR3 consists of 14 residues. The CDR3 is CASSQSDRANIQYF. The CDR3 DNA reads as TGTGCCAGCAGCCAATCGGACAGGGCTAACATTCAGTACTTC.

The gene calls are TRBV24-1 and TRBJ2-2; D gene unclear. V lost 3 bases and J 6 bases, leaving 4 bases between the germline ends. CDR3 size: 12 residues. Germline-derived CDR1 and CDR2 are KGHDR and SFDVKD. CDR3 loop: CATSDLSGELFF. The CDR3 DNA reads TGTGCCACCAGTGATCTGTCCGGGGAGCTGTTTTTT.

The CDR3 region has the DNA TGTGCCAGCAGCTTATCTGGGACTTCCAATGAGCAGTTCTTC. The encoded protein is CASSLSGTSNEQFF. The J gene is TRBJ2-1, the V gene TRBV7-6, with D possibly matching TRBD2 (6 bases). Germline-derived CDR1 and CDR2 are SGHVS and FNYEAQ. V gave up 2 bases and J gave up 6 bases, with 11 bases separating them. The length of the CDR3 is 14 residues.

The chain links TRBV28 to TRBJ1-1; D not resolved. CDR1 and CDR2 (germline): MDHEN, SYDVKM. Deletions cut 10 bases from V and 8 bases from J, with 11 bases between. The CDR3 loop spans 10 amino acids. The CDR3, as DNA: TGTGCCACCAACCGCGGGGAAGCTTTCTTT. Protein: CATNRGEAFF.

This clone has more than one count but fewer than ten. This chain joins TRBV7-2 and TRBJ1-6, with TRBD1 as a possible D gene (5 bases). CDR1 and CDR2 (germline): SGHTA, FQGNSA. V dropped 1 base and J dropped 4 bases, with 8 bases sitting between them. There are 15 residues in the CDR3. Written as DNA, the CDR3 is TGTGCCAGCAGCTTAGTCGGGGGTTATAATTCACCCCTCCACTTT. Residues: CASSLVGGYNSPLHF.

The chain uses TRBV24-1 and TRBJ2-7; D remains unclear. The CDR3 is 17 amino acids. The germline V and J ends were trimmed by 0 bases and 2 bases, with 16 bases remaining between them. From germline, CDR1 is KGHDR and CDR2 SFDVKD. CDR3 residues: CATSDLRFAPRTYEQYV. CDR3 bases: TGTGCCACCAGTGATTTGAGGTTTGCCCCGAGGACCTACGAGCAGTACGTC.

Details on this clone: The sample carries other DNA sequences with the same CDR3. The V call is TRBV5-6, the J call TRBJ2-2, with 10 positions matching TRBD2. The length of the CDR3 is 16 residues. The V gene end was trimmed by 4 bases and the J gene end by 0 bases; junction bases not matched to a gene: 3. Germline V lookup: CDR1 SGHDT, CDR2 YYEEEE. DNA of the CDR3: TGTGCCAGCAGCCAGAGCGGGAGGGCGAACACCGGGGAGCTGTTTTTT. It codes for CASSQSGRANTGELFF.

The genes are TRBV5-4 and TRBJ2-2; D is undetermined. Germline V gene data show CDR1 as SGHNT and CDR2 as YYREEE (reference sequence). V lost 4 bases and J 6 bases, leaving 10 bases between the germline ends. This CDR3 is built from 13 residues. The CDR3 DNA follows: TGTGCCAGCAGCGCAGATGAACCCGGGGAGCTGTTTTTT. Protein: CASSADEPGELFF.

This chain links TRBV29-1 with TRBJ2-7; 10 positions match TRBD2. V gave up 4 bases and J gave up 1 base; unmatched junction bases: 4. This CDR3 comprises 14 residues. The germline V gene has CDR1 SQVTM and CDR2 ANQGSEA. DNA of the CDR3: TGCAGCGTTGCTGGACTAGCGGCGTCCTACGAGCAGTACTTC. Translating it yields CSVAGLAASYEQYF.

The chain has TRBV5-4 and TRBJ2-1, with TRBD1 matching over 9 bases. The V gene's germline CDR1 is SGHNT and CDR2 YYREEE (reference sequence). The CDR3 is made up of 14 amino acids. The V segment lost 6 bases and the J segment 5 bases; nucleotides outside the gene matches: 6. The CDR3 nucleotides are TGTGCCAGCAAGACAGGGGGTTTCGACAATGAGCAGTTCTTC. Translation: CASKTGGFDNEQFF.

CDR3: CAWSVRRAAEAFF. CDR3 nucleotides: TGTGCCTGGAGTGTACGCAGGGCGGCTGAAGCTTTCTTT. This chain joins TRBV30 and TRBJ1-1, with a tentative D call TRBD1 (5 bases). V was shortened by 0 bases and J by 6 bases, with 11 bases between the two germline ends. The CDR3 is 13 amino acids. Germline V gene lookup returns CDR1 GTSNPN and CDR2 SVGIG (reference sequence).

This chain links TRBV9 with TRBJ2-1; 7 bases line up with TRBD2. J was trimmed by 6 bases and V by 7 bases; bases with no gene match: 13. Germline CDR1 SGDLS, CDR2 YYNGEE. This CDR3 comprises 15 residues. Written as DNA, the CDR3 is TGTGCCAGCGCGGTTGGCGGGAGTGCGGGCAATGAGCAGTTCTTC. Translating it yields CASAVGGSAGNEQFF.

The J gene is TRBJ2-5, the V gene TRBV27; possible D gene TRBD2, 6 bases. The CDR3 extends over 13 amino acids. Trimming pared 3 bases from V and 3 bases from J, leaving 8 bases between. CDR1 is MNHEY, CDR2 SMNVEV, per germline (reference sequence). The CDR3 sequence: CASSFRGEETQYF. DNA of the CDR3: TGTGCCAGCAGTTTTCGCGGGGAAGAGACCCAGTACTTC.

The chain carries TRBV6-6 and TRBJ1-4, with TRBD1 matching over 7 bases. This CDR3 is 12 amino acids long. In germline, CDR1 is MNHNY, CDR2 SVGAGI (reference sequence). J was trimmed by 7 bases and V by 6 bases; bases with no gene match: 2. The CDR3 DNA reads as TGTGCCAGCAGGGCAGGGGGTGAAAAACTGTTTTTT. Protein product: CASRAGGEKLFF.

The chain combines TRBV5-1 with TRBJ1-3; D is possibly TRBD1 (5 bases). Germline values: CDR1 SGHRS, CDR2 YFSETQ. Trimming removed 4 bases at V and 4 bases at J, with 12 bases between. The CDR3 contains 14 residues. The CDR3 region is CASSRDGGGNTIYF. The CDR3 coding sequence is TGCGCCAGCAGCAGGGACGGGGGAGGAAACACCATATATTTT.

The J gene is TRBJ1-3, the V gene TRBV11-3; D unclear. CDR3 length: 14 residues. The V end lost 5 bases, the J end lost 2 bases, and 10 bases lay between the germline ends. Germline CDR1 is SGHNT and CDR2 is YENEEA. CDR3 region: CASSLGSAGNTIYF. CDR3 coding DNA: TGTGCCAGCAGCCTGGGGAGTGCTGGAAACACCATATATTTT.